Each of the 9 T cell receptor beta chains below was sequenced from the same sample in a study of blood T cell repertoires in COVID-19. Produced via immunoSEQ multiplex PCR; TCRdb's table is partial and in-frame only. The repertoire has some 70,000 clones, nearly 90% of them found once; the top ten carry 5.3%. The sequenced sample was peripheral blood. The receptors here all came from a man in his forties or fifties with acute or convalescent COVID-19.

The CDR3 nucleotides are TGTGCCAGCTCACCGAAGGGACAGCTTAATGAAAAACTGTTTTTT. It yields the protein CASSPKGQLNEKLFF. The chain recombines TRBV18 with TRBJ1-4; 7 bases align to TRBD1. The germline CDR1 and CDR2 sequences are KGHSH and LQKENI. The trim removed 3 bases at V and 4 bases at J, leaving 5 bases unmatched. The CDR3 covers 15 residues.

The genes are TRBV28 and TRBJ1-2; weak D call: TRBD1 (6 bases). The CDR3 is 16 amino acids. The ends were cut back, 5 bases at V and 5 bases at J, with 21 bases in the middle. CDR1 is MDHEN and CDR2 is SYDVKM in the germline V gene. The CDR3 reads CASSLPLQGPGYGYTF. Written as DNA, the CDR3 is TGTGCCAGCAGTCTCCCTTTACAGGGTCCTGGGTATGGCTACACCTTC.

This chain connects TRBV21-1 to TRBJ2-3; the table's D gene call, TRBD2, was not cross checked with the DNA. TRBV21-1 is termed a pseudogene. This CDR3 region has 19 residues. Here the CDR3 DNA reads TGTGCCAGCAGCATGACCGGGACTAGCGGGAGTACTGGCACAGATACGCAGTATTTT. This gives the protein CASSMTGTSGSTGTDTQYF.

The chain has TRBV30 and TRBJ2-7, with D maybe TRBD1 (6 bases). This CDR3 contains 14 residues. Germline V gives CDR1 GTSNPN, CDR2 SVGIG (reference sequence). The V end lost 1 base, the J end lost 3 bases, and 13 bases lay between the germline ends. CDR3 sequence reads: CAWSGPRGSYEQYF. CDR3 nucleotides: TGTGCCTGGAGTGGACCCAGGGGAAGCTACGAGCAGTACTTC.

The chain joins TRBV19 to TRBJ1-2, with TRBD1 identical over 10 bases. The CDR3 extends over 13 amino acids. Germline V gene data show CDR1 as LNHDA and CDR2 as SQIVND (reference sequence). Trimming removed 7 bases from V and 5 bases from J; junction bases left unmatched: 4. The CDR3, as DNA: TGTGCCAGTAACGGGGACAGGGGATATGGCTACACCTTC. This sequence encodes CASNGDRGYGYTF.

The chain links TRBV10-3 to TRBJ2-7; the match to TRBD2 covers 12 bases. Germline V CDR1 and CDR2: ENHRY, SYGVKD. After removal of 9 bases from V and 1 base from J, the junction contained 1 base not matched to a gene. The CDR3 spans 13 residues. The DNA of the CDR3 is TGTGCCATGACTAGCGGGAGTTCCTACGAGCAGTACTTC. Its translation is CAMTSGSSYEQYF.

This chain joins TRBV6-2 or TRBV6-3 and TRBJ2-7; 12 positions agree with TRBD2. Germline V gene sequence: CDR1 MNHEY, CDR2 SVGEGT. With V trimmed by 8 bases and J by 6 bases, 8 bases remained unmatched. The CDR3 covers 14 residues. The CDR3 nucleotides read TGTGCCAGCCGCCTAGCGGGAGGGCCTGGCGAGCAGTACTTC. It specifies CASRLAGGPGEQYF.

The rearrangement uses TRBV11-2 and TRBJ2-3, with unresolved D. The CDR3 has 13 residues. The V and J ends lost 1 base and 0 bases respectively, with 2 bases between them. Per the germline V gene, CDR1 is SGHAT and CDR2 is FQNNGV. In nucleotides, the CDR3 is TGTGCCAGCAGCTTAGTAAGCACAGATACGCAGTATTTT. Its protein is CASSLVSTDTQYF. Filled out from reference TRBV11-2 and TRBJ2-3, the complete variable domain reads EAGVAQSPRYKIIEKRQSVAFWCNPISGHATLYWYQQILGQGPKLLIQFQNNGVVDDSQLPKDRFSAERLKGVDSTLKIQPAKLEDSAVYLCASSLVSTDTQYFGPGTRLTVL.

This rearrangement joins TRBV10-1 to TRBJ2-7; 12 nucleotides align to TRBD2. The V and J ends lost 3 bases and 7 bases, in that order; junction bases with no gene match: 7. This CDR3 contains 15 residues. Germline V gives CDR1 WNHNN, CDR2 SYGVQD (reference sequence). This CDR3 is CASSDTGLAGEEQYF. As DNA, the CDR3 is TGCGCCAGCAGTGATACGGGACTAGCGGGCGAGGAGCAGTACTTC.